These T cell receptor beta chains were read from a single sample in a study of T-cell reconstitution after alpha-beta-depleted transplantation in children. TCRdb reanalysed the PCR reads using MiXCR and keeps one entry per CDR3 protein. Here the sample spans hundreds of thousands of distinct CDR3 sequences, around 13% being singletons. Material: PBMCs, obtained before TCRalphabeta/CD19-depleted stem cell transplant. Every receptor here comes from a girl aged 2-10 years with congenital amegakaryocytic thrombocytopenia, due to receive a stem cell transplant. CDR3s leave out the opening cysteine and the closing phenylalanine or tryptophan. The size of a clone is reported for some rows only, either as once, few or many, or as a class for expanded clones.

few TRBV7-2 ASSLGTDGADTQY
NA TRBV4-1 ASSRSGTATYEQY
NA TRBV20-1 SARELAGGRSYEQY
few TRBV2 ASSELAGQGQF
many TRBV7-2 ASSLVVQNEQF
many TRBV4-1 ASSQAYVQGGLFTNEKLF
few TRBV11-2 ASSLTGTGGTYEQY
many TRBV20-1 SANPRPTDTQY
NA TRBV6-4 ASSDSAGVVYEQF
NA TRBV3-1 ASSQPPGQGNTGELF
few TRBV20-1 SALMGGQGGDQPQH
many TRBV7-9 ASSLSDWAEKLF
few TRBV11-2 ASSHLRGINTGELF
many TRBV20-1 SASDSVSVSLEQF
NA TRBV29-1 SVVEGAGYGYP
many TRBV15 ATSRTPGGTDTQY
many TRBV10-3 AISEKGLNYHEQY
NA TRBV5-1 ASSRSPGEANYGYT
many TRBV5-1 ASSLDRGDYEQY
many TRBV7-6 ASSLSQSGTSGAYEQY
few TRBV6-2/TRBV6-3 ASVRDHQETQY
many TRBV10-3 AISEFHGTGSQETQY
NA TRBV28 ASSFDRGGTTLSGANVLT
many TRBV20-1 SARASQTGADYGYT